This entry lists 29 T cell receptor beta chains sequenced from one sample in a study of regulatory T cells in long-lasting Graves disease. Time point: newly diagnosed GD, antithyroid drugs for less than 3 months. RNA from PBMCs was the source of the TCR library. Relying on iRepertoire HTBI primers and Arm-PCR of CDR3 regions, the team built TCR beta libraries. TCRdb reanalysed the multiplex PCR reads using MiXCR and keeps one entry per CDR3 protein. This table holds about 450,000 distinct CDR3 sequences, about a sixth found once. The data were also submitted as part of a second study, on T cells in Graves' hyperthyroidism and ophthalmopathy.

The material sequenced was peripheral blood mononuclear cells (PBMCs), taken at new diagnosis, from a patient treated with antithyroid drugs. These receptors all stem from a woman in her 30s with Graves disease.

CDR3: CATSRTAGTGPTEAFF. The CDR3 coding sequence is TGTGCCACCAGCAGAACAGCCGGGACAGGGCCCACTGAAGCTTTCTTT. The V call is TRBV15, the J call TRBJ1-1; 9 bases fit TRBD1. Trimming removed 2 bases from V and 4 bases from J; junction bases left unmatched: 8. Per germline, CDR1 LNHNV and CDR2 YYDKDF (reference sequence). This CDR3 has 16 amino acids.

V usage is TRBV5-4 and J usage is TRBJ2-5; 7 nucleotides match TRBD2. V trimming: 1 base; J trimming: 5 bases; junction bases outside the gene matches: 5. CDR3 length equals 14 residues. Germline V gene lookup returns CDR1 SGHNT and CDR2 YYREEE (reference sequence). This chain's CDR3 is CASSLMGRGETQYF. The CDR3 bases are TGTGCCAGCAGCTTGATGGGGAGGGGCGAGACCCAGTACTTC.

At least ten counts were recorded for this clonotype. The V and J genes are TRBV29-1 and TRBJ1-1, with TRBD1 identical over 9 bases. The CDR3 covers 13 residues. Trimming took 6 bases from V and 7 from J; bases not matched to a gene: 9. Germline V CDR1 and CDR2: SQVTM, ANQGSEA. The CDR3 sequence is CSVAKGQGLEAFF. CDR3 coding DNA: TGCAGCGTCGCCAAGGGACAGGGACTTGAAGCTTTCTTT. Full variable domain (missing parts from reference TRBV29-1 and TRBJ1-1): SAVISQKPSRDICQRGTSLTIQCQVDSQVTMMFWYRQQPGQSLTLIATANQGSEATYESGFVIDKFPISRPNLTFSTLTVSNMSPEDSSIYLCSVAKGQGLEAFFGQGTRLTVV.

Ten or more counts support this clonotype. This chain uses TRBV6-1 with TRBJ2-1; 7 bases match TRBD2. The CDR3 is made up of 19 amino acids. Looked up from germline, CDR1 is MNHNS and CDR2 is SASEGT. J gave up 3 bases and V 5 bases, and 19 bases lay outside the gene matches. Here the CDR3 reads CASSQRTRLSSLNYNEQFF. Written as DNA, the CDR3 is TGTGCCAGCAGTCAACGGACTAGGCTGTCCTCCTTGAACTACAATGAGCAGTTCTTC.

Ten or more counts support this clonotype. The J gene is TRBJ1-1, the V gene TRBV5-1; 11 bases are shared with TRBD1. Germline CDR1 is SGHRS and CDR2 is YFSETQ. The CDR3 runs 15 residues. J lost 3 bases, V lost 4 bases, and 5 bases had no gene match. CDR3 in DNA: TGCGCCAGCAGCAACCGGGACAGGGGGGACACTGAAGCTTTCTTT. Residues: CASSNRDRGDTEAFF.

This clonotype was seen more than once but under ten times. The chain links TRBV19 to TRBJ2-1; 9 nucleotides align to TRBD2. V gave up 5 bases and J gave up 8 bases; unmatched junction bases: 10. This CDR3 region has 15 residues. Germline-derived CDR1 and CDR2 are LNHDA and SQIVND (reference sequence). This CDR3 reads CASSPEGGRVHEQFF. As DNA, the CDR3 is TGTGCCAGTAGTCCGGAAGGCGGGAGGGTCCATGAGCAGTTCTTC. Drawing the rest from reference TRBV19 and TRBJ2-1, the complete variable domain is DGGITQSPKYLFRKEGQNVTLSCEQNLNHDAMYWYRQDPGQGLRLIYYSQIVNDFQKGDIAEGYSVSREKKESFPLTVTSAQKNPTAFYLCASSPEGGRVHEQFFGPGTRLTVL.

At least ten counts were recorded for this clonotype. This chain links TRBV20-1 with TRBJ2-1; maybe TRBD2 (6 bases). Per the germline V gene, CDR1 is DFQATT and CDR2 is SNEGSKA (reference sequence). CDR3 length: 14 amino acids. V was clipped by 3 bases and J by 0 bases, with 9 bases between them. The chain's CDR3 is CSASGRNSYNEQFF. The CDR3 nucleotides are TGCAGTGCTAGCGGGAGAAACTCCTACAATGAGCAGTTCTTC.

This clonotype came up many times. This chain uses TRBV11-2 with TRBJ1-1; D is unresolved. The CDR3 has 16 amino acids. V lost 5 bases and J 0 bases, leaving 16 bases between the germline ends. The germline gives CDR1 SGHAT, CDR2 FQNNGV. CDR3 sequence (DNA): TGTGCCAGCAGCCTTCCCTCCCTAGGTATGAACACTGAAGCTTTCTTT. Protein sequence: CASSLPSLGMNTEAFF.

In this sample, this clonotype turned up many times. The J gene is TRBJ2-7, the V gene TRBV7-2; D is perhaps TRBD1 (6 bases). Germline V gives CDR1 SGHTA, CDR2 FQGNSA. The V and J ends lost 7 bases and 4 bases respectively, with 29 bases between them. The CDR3 has 18 residues. The CDR3 DNA follows: TGTGCCAGCACGACTATATATGGGGCGGGTGCACAGGGTTACGAGCAGTACTTC. Its protein is CASTTIYGAGAQGYEQYF.

This clonotype was found many times. Sequence at one end of the junction differs from germline and may be a read error. This sequence joins TRBV4-3 and TRBJ2-5; TRBD2 matches at 11 bases. CDR3 length: 18 amino acids. Germline V gene lookup returns CDR1 LGHNA and CDR2 YSLEER. The CDR3 DNA is TGTGCCAGCAGCCAACTCGGTCTAGCGGGAGGAGAACAAGAGACCCAGTACTTC. Its translation: CASSQLGLAGGEQETQYF.

This clonotype was detected ten times or more. CDR3 in amino acids: CASSRTAANQPQHF. Written as DNA, the CDR3 is TGTGCCAGCAGTAGGACAGCTGCTAATCAGCCCCAGCATTTT. The V and J genes are TRBV2 and TRBJ1-5, with a possible D match to TRBD1 (6 bases). Trimming left V 5 bases short and J 4 bases short, with 12 bases between. CDR3 length: 14 amino acids. Germline assignment: CDR1 SNHLY and CDR2 FYNNEI.

The chain joins TRBV7-9 to TRBJ2-1; 10 bases are shared with TRBD2. V gave up 1 base and J gave up 10 bases; unmatched junction bases: 19. This CDR3 has 19 residues. Germline V gene data show CDR1 as SEHNR and CDR2 as FQNEAQ (reference sequence). DNA for the CDR3: TGTGCCAGCAGCTTAGGGCTAGCGGGAGACTTTATTGGGGAAGGCGAGCAGTTCTTC. Protein product: CASSLGLAGDFIGEGEQFF.

This rearrangement joins TRBV28 to TRBJ1-5; D is perhaps TRBD1 (6 bases). The germline V gene encodes CDR1 MDHEN and CDR2 SYDVKM. The CDR3 is 14 residues long. The V and J ends lost 3 bases and 4 bases respectively, with 10 bases between them. CDR3 sequence reads: CASSLYDRNQPQHF. DNA of the CDR3: TGTGCCAGCAGTTTGTATGACAGGAATCAGCCCCAGCATTTT. Drawing the rest from reference TRBV28 and TRBJ1-5, the complete variable domain is DVKVTQSSRYLVKRTGEKVFLECVQDMDHENMFWYRQDPGLGLRLIYFSYDVKMKEKGDIPEGYSVSREKKERFSLILESASTNQTSMYLCASSLYDRNQPQHFGDGTRLSIL.

At least ten counts were recorded for this clonotype. This chain links TRBV19 with TRBJ1-2, with a tentative D call TRBD1 (5 bases). The CDR3 is made up of 13 amino acids. Germline CDR1 and CDR2: LNHDA and SQIVND (reference sequence). V lost 10 bases to trimming and J lost 5 bases, with 17 bases between them. CDR3 loop: CAISLGTSYGYTF. The CDR3 DNA follows: TGTGCCATATCCCTAGGGACGTCGTATGGCTACACCTTC.

This clonotype was counted many times. This sequence joins TRBV29-1 and TRBJ1-1, with D tentatively TRBD1 (5 bases). CDR3 size: 15 residues. V lost 4 bases, J lost 2 bases, and 17 bases lay in between. Per the germline V gene, CDR1 is SQVTM and CDR2 is ANQGSEA. As DNA, the CDR3 is TGCAGCGTTGGACCCCCCGGGACGGATAACACTGAAGCTTTCTTT. It specifies CSVGPPGTDNTEAFF.

For this clonotype: A clone one base away is much larger, so this may be a read error. This chain connects TRBV29-1 to TRBJ2-1, with TRBD2 matching 8 bases. Germline V gene lookup returns CDR1 SQVTM and CDR2 ANQGSEA. This CDR3 has 13 residues. The CDR3 DNA sequence: TGCAGCGTCGAGCGGGAGTCCTACGATGAGCAGTTCTTC. Translating gives CSVERESYDEQFF.

This clonotype was seen ten or more times. The J gene is TRBJ2-7, the V gene TRBV6-5; 8 bases are shared with TRBD2. The CDR3 has 15 residues. The V gene end was trimmed by 2 bases and the J gene end by 4 bases; junction bases not matched to a gene: 7. Germline V gene lookup returns CDR1 MNHEY and CDR2 SVGAGI. DNA of the CDR3: TGTGCCAGCAGTTACGGGTTAGCGGGACCTTACGAGCAGTACTTC. Translation gives CASSYGLAGPYEQYF.

This clonotype was seen at least ten times. J is TRBJ2-7 and V is TRBV28, with TRBD1 identical over 7 bases. CDR1 and CDR2 (germline): MDHEN, SYDVKM. This CDR3 contains 12 residues. V shed 6 bases, J shed 3 bases, and the junction held 2 bases outside the gene matches. The DNA of the CDR3 is TGTGCCAGCAGCGGGACAGTCTACGAGCAGTACTTC. Amino acids: CASSGTVYEQYF.

This clonotype was recorded many times. V and J are TRBV7-9 and TRBJ1-5, with D possibly matching TRBD1 (6 bases). The CDR3 totals 15 residues. Germline loops: CDR1 SEHNR, CDR2 FQNEAQ (reference sequence). Trimming cost V 5 bases and J 2 bases, with 13 bases left between them. CDR3 residues: CASSRTAGGNQPQHF. The CDR3 DNA follows: TGTGCCAGCAGCCGGACAGCTGGAGGCAATCAGCCCCAGCATTTT. Together with reference TRBV7-9 and TRBJ1-5, the CDR3 gives the full variable domain: DTGVSQNPRHKITKRGQNVTFRCDPISEHNRLYWYRQTLGQGPEFLTYFQNEAQLEKSRLLSDRFSAERPKGSFSTLEIQRTEQGDSAMYLCASSRTAGGNQPQHFGDGTRLSIL.

This clonotype was observed a handful of times. J is TRBJ1-5 and V is TRBV27; TRBD1 matches 8 bases. There are 16 residues in the CDR3. Germline CDR1 MNHEY, CDR2 SMNVEV (reference sequence). V dropped 0 bases and J dropped 0; count of bases not matched to a gene: 1. CDR3 residues: CASSLSGTGSNQPQHF. CDR3 DNA sequence: TGTGCCAGCAGTTTATCGGGGACAGGTAGCAATCAGCCCCAGCATTTT.

This clonotype has just a few counts. The CDR3 DNA follows: TGTGCCACCAGCAGAGACCCGGGGGCCCGGAACACTGAAGCTTTCTTT. It yields the protein CATSRDPGARNTEAFF. V is TRBV15 and J is TRBJ1-1; tentative D call: TRBD1 (6 bases). Germline V CDR1 and CDR2: LNHNV, YYDKDF (reference sequence). The germline V and J ends were trimmed by 0 bases and 1 base, with 12 bases remaining between them. The CDR3 consists of 16 residues.

This rearrangement joins TRBV27 to TRBJ2-3, with 11 bases fitting TRBD1. This CDR3 spans 16 amino acids. J lost 3 bases, V lost 6 bases, and 8 bases had no gene match. Germline V gene lookup returns CDR1 MNHEY and CDR2 SMNVEV (reference sequence). CDR3 sequence (DNA): TGTGCCAGCAGCCTATGGGGGACAGGGGGGACAGATACGCAGTATTTT. Amino acids: CASSLWGTGGTDTQYF.

The chain recombines TRBV6-2 or TRBV6-3 with TRBJ2-2; TRBD1 agrees at 8 bases. Losses at the gene ends were 5 bases for V and 4 bases for J; bases not matched to a gene: 9. This CDR3 has 16 amino acids. The germline V gene has CDR1 MNHEY and CDR2 SVGEGT. The CDR3 loop reads CASSRDRRRSTGELFF. The DNA for the CDR3 is TGTGCCAGCAGTCGGGACAGGCGACGGAGCACCGGGGAGCTGTTTTTT.

This clonotype was seen a few times. The gene calls are TRBV3-1 and TRBJ1-1; D ambiguous. CDR1 LGHDT and CDR2 YNNKEL come from the germline V gene (reference sequence). V shed 0 bases and J shed 8 bases, with 10 bases lying between them. The CDR3 covers 13 residues. The CDR3 DNA reads TGTGCCAGCAGCCAAGATCGGGGAATAGAAGCTTTCTTT. It specifies CASSQDRGIEAFF. Full variable domain (missing parts from reference TRBV3-1 and TRBJ1-1): DTAVSQTPKYLVTQMGNDKSIKCEQNLGHDTMYWYKQDSKKFLKIMFSYNNKELIINETVPNRFSPKSPDKAHLNLHINSLELGDSAVYFCASSQDRGIEAFFGQGTRLTVV.

There are many counts of this clonotype. The chain's CDR3 is CASSSTSGTSEQYF. The CDR3 nucleotides read TGTGCCAGCTCGTCGACTAGCGGGACTTCCGAGCAGTACTTC. V is TRBV18 and J is TRBJ2-7; 11 nucleotides agree with TRBD2. The CDR3 has 14 residues. V gave up 6 bases and J gave up 6 bases; unmatched junction bases: 7. Germline CDR1 and CDR2: KGHSH and LQKENI.

A note on this clonotype: A much larger clone sits a single nucleotide away, making a read error possible. The rearrangement links TRBV13 to TRBJ2-1; 10 bases map to TRBD2. CDR3 length: 14 residues. With V trimmed by 5 bases and J by 13 bases, 11 bases remained unmatched. From germline, CDR1 is PRHDT and CDR2 FYEKMQ (reference sequence). The chain's CDR3 is CASSPRLAGETQFF. DNA of the CDR3: TGTGCCAGCAGCCCCAGACTAGCGGGTGAGACCCAGTTCTTC.

The rearrangement links TRBV28 to TRBJ1-1, with D possibly being TRBD1 (5 bases). CDR3 length: 16 amino acids. V lost 2 bases and J 0 bases, leaving 13 bases between the germline ends. CDR1 is MDHEN and CDR2 is SYDVKM in the germline V gene. Here the CDR3 reads CASSLIGDPLNTEAFF. CDR3 sequence (DNA): TGTGCCAGCAGTTTAATCGGGGACCCCTTGAACACTGAAGCTTTCTTT.

This clonotype was detected ten times or more. The chain uses TRBV9 and TRBJ1-1; weak D call: TRBD1 (5 bases). The germline V gene encodes CDR1 SGDLS and CDR2 YYNGEE. The CDR3 sequence is 15 residues long. Trimming took off 3 bases at V and 0 bases at J, with 12 bases between the two ends. The CDR3 region has the DNA TGTGCCAGCAGCGAAACCGGGACCTTGAACACTGAAGCTTTCTTT. Translation: CASSETGTLNTEAFF.

There are many counts of this clonotype. The rearrangement joins TRBV24-1 to TRBJ2-1; D uncertain. There are 16 residues in the CDR3. V was cut by 3 bases and J by 0 bases, with 11 bases left in between. From germline, CDR1 is KGHDR and CDR2 SFDVKD. The CDR3 DNA is TGTGCCACCAGTGATCTCCAGGTGAACTCCTACAATGAGCAGTTCTTC. This encodes CATSDLQVNSYNEQFF.